This T cell receptor (beta chain) emerged from a study of cytotoxic CD8 clonotypes in ibrutinib-treated CLL (dated by TCRdb to the early 2020s). Study-wide context: In this cohort, approximately 14 patients were treatment-naive and more than 9 were relapsed/refractory, while some 17 had unmutated IGHV. Samples averaged roughly 260,000 productive templates and approximately 100,000 productive rearrangements. Partial responses were observed in 24 patients and complete responses in 2; after a median follow-up of roughly 62 months, remission was maintained in approximately 14 patients and progression was observed in about twelve. Longitudinal samples were available for about 30% of the roughly 86 trial participants. Every sample from remission and from progressive disease was obtained while the patients were still on ibrutinib. The response samples were drawn at a median of roughly eleven months into treatment, with a range of about 6 to 36 months. Cryopreserved peripheral blood mononuclear cells were collected before treatment, at response, and at either disease progression or sustained remission. What the authors observed across the whole study: Public clonotypes were rare and either shrank or stayed stable during treatment, and the rise in clonality at ibrutinib response reflected expansion of private clonotypes. Clonality rose at ibrutinib response, remained stable during sustained remission, and dropped back toward baseline at progression. At baseline, clonality was higher than in age-matched healthy donors and showed a strong correlation with circulating CD8+ T-cell counts. Sustained-remission and progressing patients did not have matched sampling times, and lymph node repertoires were not examined.

This clone turned up a few times. It lacks a known antigen. Base quality data are lacking; no much larger clone is found one base away. According to the study, the label for this sample's time point signals: progressive disease on ibrutinib. For TCR beta library preparation, 1.5 to 2 micrograms of genomic DNA was extracted from cryopreserved PBMCs. Longitudinal blood samples from CLL patients receiving ibrutinib monotherapy were subjected to high-throughput TCR beta sequencing. The patients took part in an open-label, single-center phase 2 trial of ibrutinib monotherapy. The junction carries 14 bases between V and J, which are trimmed by 3 bases and 6 bases respectively. Measured from the cysteine to the phenylalanine, the CDR3 is 14 residues long. The DNA shown is the 42-base CDR3, in frame from base 1. The germline V gene (reference sequence) yields LNHDA for CDR1 and SQIVND for CDR2. Each clonotype received, on average, approximately 9.9x coverage in deep resolution sequencing performed on a MiSeq, where the target depth lay between 1 in 1 million and 1 in 200,000 T cells. The immunoSEQ hsTCRB Kit was used to generate TCR beta libraries. The source study handled its data this way. The data were analyzed with ImmunoSEQ Analyzer and ImmunoSEQ Data Assistant, and V, D and J gene assignments followed IMGT definitions. Clonality, which ranges from 0 to 1, was calculated by subtracting the normalized Shannon entropy of productive rearrangement frequencies from one. Public clonotype analysis was restricted to overrepresented clonotypes comprising at least 0.05% of each patient's repertoire. Thirteen repertoires from age-matched healthy donors, obtained from immuneACCESS, served as clonality controls. TCRdb limited this immuneACCESS table to in-frame rearrangements with V and J called. A share of clones is missing; checked studies link under half to unresolved V genes, and the rest is unexplained. Clone size and the V and J calls come from that table; the DNA yielded D and trimming. The sample table holds under 300,000 clones, of which 65% to 85% were seen once. The ten largest clones add up to about 5.3% of the sample.

The source material was PBMCs, sampled at disease progression, from a patient treated with ibrutinib. The chain couples TRBV19 to TRBJ1-2, and the D gene may be TRBD1, 5 bases matching. The source is a human donor with chronic lymphocytic leukemia. The DNA reads TGTGCCAGTAGTATTCGGCAGGGCGGCCATGGCTACACCTTC. Its protein is CASSIRQGGHGYTF.